Below are 8 T cell receptor beta chains sequenced from a single sample in a study of metastatic and nonmetastatic thyroid tumors. Patients had received no treatment of any kind before thyroid surgery. TCRdb re-called the PCR reads with MiXCR. Of thousands of clones listed, 25% to 30% are singletons. Sequencing input: adjacent normal tissue. The receptors come from a female donor with papillary thyroid cancer or a benign thyroid nodule (not recorded which). Some clones in this sample may be carry-over from other donors' samples.

This clone was seen at least ten times. A read error may explain this, as a much larger clone is one base away. The same CDR3 also results from other DNA sequences found in this sample. The genes are TRBV5-4 and TRBJ2-7, with a possible D match to TRBD2 (6 bases). The CDR3 length is 16 residues. Trimming stripped 4 bases from V and 2 bases from J, with 19 bases between. CDR1 and CDR2 from the germline V gene are SGHNT and YYREEE (reference sequence). The CDR3 protein is CASSARGRGGTYEQYF. The CDR3 DNA reads as TGTGCCAGCAGCGCCCGCGGGCGGGGCGGGACCTACGAGCAGTACTTC. Variable domain in full (rest from reference TRBV5-4 and TRBJ2-7): ETGVTQSPTHLIKTRGQQVTLRCSSQSGHNTVSWYQQALGQGPQFIFQYYREEENGRGNFPPRFSGLQFPNYSSELNVNALELDDSALYLCASSARGRGGTYEQYFGPGTRLTVT.

The J gene is TRBJ1-1, the V gene TRBV18, with D unclear. This CDR3 has 12 amino acids. CDR1 and CDR2 (germline): KGHSH, LQKENI. V lost 2 bases, J lost 4 bases, and 5 bases lay in between. The CDR3 DNA reads as TGTGCCAGCTCACCAAGCATCACTGAAGCTTTCTTT. As protein: CASSPSITEAFF.

This clone showed up just a few times. The chain couples TRBV2 to TRBJ2-2, with 10 bases fitting TRBD1. Trimming removed 6 bases from V and 5 bases from J; junction bases left unmatched: 6. Per the germline V gene, CDR1 is SNHLY and CDR2 is FYNNEI. The CDR3 sequence is 15 residues long. Written as DNA, the CDR3 is TGTGCCAGCAGGGGACAGGGGTTAGGTACCGGGGAGCTGTTTTTT. It codes for CASRGQGLGTGELFF.

This rearrangement joins TRBV5-8 to TRBJ1-2; D not certain. The CDR3 runs to 14 residues. From germline, CDR1 is SGHTS and CDR2 YDEGEE. Deletions cut 0 bases from V and 9 bases from J, with 15 bases between. The CDR3 loop reads CASSLETHEWSYTF. In DNA form, the CDR3 reads TGTGCCAGCAGCTTGGAGACACACGAGTGGAGCTACACCTTC.

By frequency in the sample, this clone is large. Other DNA sequences in the same sample also yield this CDR3. This rearrangement joins TRBV20-1 to TRBJ2-7; 11 positions match TRBD2. V lost 4 bases, J lost 3 bases, and 2 bases stayed unmatched. The length of the CDR3 is 13 residues. Germline V gene lookup returns CDR1 DFQATT and CDR2 SNEGSKA (reference sequence). The CDR3 nucleotides read TGCAGTGCTACAGGACTAGCGGGCTACGAGCAGTACTTC. Translated: CSATGLAGYEQYF.

The V call is TRBV25-1, the J call TRBJ2-1; 11 bases line up with TRBD2. The trim removed 7 bases at V and 3 bases at J, leaving 20 bases unmatched. This CDR3 region has 20 residues. Per the germline V gene, CDR1 is MGHDK and CDR2 is SYGVNS. For the CDR3, the DNA is TGTGCCAGCACAAGCAGTGGCAAAGGGACTAGCGGAGGCATCTACAATGAGCAGTTCTTC. It yields the protein CASTSSGKGTSGGIYNEQFF.

The rearrangement uses TRBV5-5 and TRBJ1-5, with 7 bases lining up with TRBD1. J was trimmed by 4 bases and V by 0 bases; bases with no gene match: 7. The V gene's germline CDR1 is SGHKS and CDR2 YYEKEE (reference sequence). The CDR3 sequence is 16 residues long. As DNA, the CDR3 is TGTGCCAGCAGCTTGGCCCCGGGACAGAGAAATCAGCCCCAGCATTTT. Translating it yields CASSLAPGQRNQPQHF.

By its share, this clone is medium-sized. The rearrangement links TRBV27 to TRBJ1-5; no clear D. The CDR3 totals 15 residues. V lost 6 bases, J lost 3 bases, and 15 bases lay in between. Germline CDR1 is MNHEY and CDR2 is SMNVEV (reference sequence). CDR3 bases: TGTGCCAGCAGATCCGACTGGAGACTCAATCAGCCCCAGCATTTT. Translated: CASRSDWRLNQPQHF.